A single sample is the source of the 9 T cell receptor beta chains below, sequenced in a study of T cell responses to AZD1222 COVID-19 vaccine. Data came from immunoSEQ multiplex PCR; TCRdb stores just in-frame clones and leaves some out. Of 140,000 to 150,000 clones in the sample, about 90% were seen once. The sequencing used peripheral blood, collected 28 days after the second AZD1222 dose. Every receptor here comes from an adult who received the AZD1222 COVID-19 vaccine.

This rearrangement joins TRBV9 to TRBJ2-7; 9 bases map to TRBD2. The CDR3 spans 15 residues. CDR1 is SGDLS and CDR2 is YYNGEE in the germline V gene. The junction had 7 bases not matched to a gene; V was cut back by 0 bases and J by 6 bases. CDR3 sequence reads: CASSVDPLAGSEQYF. CDR3 in DNA: TGTGCCAGCAGCGTAGACCCCCTAGCGGGAAGCGAGCAGTACTTC.

The chain employs TRBV29-1 and TRBJ2-3; the D gene is possibly TRBD2 (5 bases). The CDR3 spans 14 residues. CDR1 and CDR2 (germline): SQVTM, ANQGSEA. Trimming shortened V by 7 bases and J by 1 base, and 15 bases separated the two germline ends. CDR3 DNA sequence: TGCAGCGGCCGGGGTCCGTGGGGCACAGATACGCAGTATTTT. It encodes CSGRGPWGTDTQYF.

This chain links TRBV14 with TRBJ1-2, with D perhaps TRBD1 (5 bases). V lost 1 base and J lost 3, with 12 bases in between. The germline V gene has CDR1 SGHDN and CDR2 FVKESK. The CDR3 sequence is 15 residues long. The CDR3, as DNA: TGTGCCAGCAGCCAAGCGGCCTGGGGGTACTATGGCTACACCTTC. Encoded protein: CASSQAAWGYYGYTF. Full variable domain (remainder filled in from reference TRBV14 and TRBJ1-2): EAGVTQFPSHSVIEKGQTVTLRCDPISGHDNLYWYRRVMGKEIKFLLHFVKESKQDESGMPNNRFLAERTGGTYSTLKVQPAELEDSGVYFCASSQAAWGYYGYTFGSGTRLTVV.

V gene TRBV19 combines with J gene TRBJ2-1; 12 positions agree with TRBD2. V shed 5 bases and J 8 bases; nucleotides not matched to a gene: 7. Germline CDR1 reads LNHDA; CDR2 reads SQIVND (reference sequence). The CDR3 has 15 residues. CDR3 amino acids: CASSSGLAGTHEQFF. DNA for the CDR3: TGTGCCAGTAGTTCCGGACTAGCGGGAACCCATGAGCAGTTCTTC.

V gene TRBV29-1 combines with J gene TRBJ2-1; no reliable D call. CDR1 is SQVTM, CDR2 ANQGSEA, per germline. The CDR3 length is 12 residues. V gave up 4 bases and J gave up 6 bases, with 10 bases separating them. CDR3 residues: CSVGGSRNEQFF. The DNA of the CDR3 is TGCAGCGTTGGGGGTAGCCGCAATGAGCAGTTCTTC.

V is TRBV18 and J is TRBJ1-1, with no clear D. The V end lost 3 bases, the J end lost 8 bases, and 16 bases lay between the germline ends. Germline-derived CDR1 and CDR2 are KGHSH and LQKENI. This CDR3 spans 14 amino acids. The CDR3 loop is CASSPTGLRLEAFF. The CDR3 DNA is TGTGCCAGCTCACCGACGGGCCTCCGACTGGAAGCTTTCTTT.

The rearrangement links TRBV5-1 to TRBJ2-7; D gene ambiguous. This CDR3 is 13 amino acids long. Trimming cost V 2 bases and J 4 bases, with 10 bases left between them. CDR1 is SGHRS and CDR2 is YFSETQ in the germline V gene. The CDR3 DNA is TGCGCCAGCAGCTTCGAGACGGGTTACGAGCAGTACTTC. It translates to CASSFETGYEQYF.

The J gene is TRBJ2-7, the V gene TRBV5-4, with TRBD1 identical over 8 bases. The V and J ends lost 4 bases and 2 bases, in that order; junction bases with no gene match: 11. Looked up from germline, CDR1 is SGHNT and CDR2 is YYREEE (reference sequence). The CDR3 length is 16 residues. This chain's CDR3 is CASSRAPGTGAYEQYF. CDR3 sequence (DNA): TGTGCCAGCAGCCGAGCCCCGGGGACAGGAGCCTACGAGCAGTACTTC. Using reference TRBV5-4 and TRBJ2-7 for the parts outside the CDR3, the full variable domain is ETGVTQSPTHLIKTRGQQVTLRCSSQSGHNTVSWYQQALGQGPQFIFQYYREEENGRGNFPPRFSGLQFPNYSSELNVNALELDDSALYLCASSRAPGTGAYEQYFGPGTRLTVT.

V gene TRBV6-6 combines with J gene TRBJ2-7, with TRBD2 matching 8 bases. This CDR3 region has 15 residues. Per the germline V gene, CDR1 is MNHNY and CDR2 is SVGAGI (reference sequence). Germline trimming cut 5 bases from V and 2 bases from J; bases unmatched to any gene: 8. CDR3 in amino acids: CASSGTSGGPYEQYF. In nucleotides, the CDR3 is TGTGCCAGCAGTGGTACTAGCGGAGGTCCCTACGAGCAGTACTTC.